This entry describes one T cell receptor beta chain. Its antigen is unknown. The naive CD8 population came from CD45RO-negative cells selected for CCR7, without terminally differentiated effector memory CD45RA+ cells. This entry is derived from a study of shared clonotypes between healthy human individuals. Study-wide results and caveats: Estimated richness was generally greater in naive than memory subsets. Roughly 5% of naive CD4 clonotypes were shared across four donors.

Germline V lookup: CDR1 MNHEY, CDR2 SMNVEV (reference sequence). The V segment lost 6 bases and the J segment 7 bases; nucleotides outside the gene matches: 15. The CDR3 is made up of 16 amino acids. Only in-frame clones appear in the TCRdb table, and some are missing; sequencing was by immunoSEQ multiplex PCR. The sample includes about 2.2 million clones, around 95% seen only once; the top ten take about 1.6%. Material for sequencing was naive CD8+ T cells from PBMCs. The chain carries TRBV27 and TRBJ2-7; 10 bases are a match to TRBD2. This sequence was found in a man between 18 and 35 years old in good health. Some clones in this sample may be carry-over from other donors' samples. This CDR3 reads CASSSTLAGGLWEQYF. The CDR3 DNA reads TGTGCCAGCAGCTCCACCTTAGCGGGAGGTTTATGGGAGCAGTACTTC.